This entry concerns a single T cell receptor (beta chain). The CDR3 covers 17 residues. The V gene end was trimmed by 1 base and the J gene end by 3 bases; junction bases not matched to a gene: 11. Germline CDR1 reads KGHDR; CDR2 reads SFDVKD. The sample comes from a study of blood T cell repertoires in COVID-19. Allocation to cohorts depended on clinical history reported by the participants. Measured with immunoSEQ multiplex PCR; TCRdb has only the in-frame clones, and not every one. The sample carries hundreds of thousands of clones, 75% to 90% recorded once. The receptor comes from a young man who had recovered from COVID-19. Sequences were obtained from PBMCs or T cells enriched from blood (not recorded which). V and J are TRBV24-1 and TRBJ2-7; 7 bases map to TRBD1. In nucleotides, the CDR3 is TGTGCCACCAGTGATTTCAGCCAGGGGGTGCCAGACTACGAGCAGTACTTC. Protein product: CATSDFSQGVPDYEQYF.